A single sample gave rise to the 27 T cell receptor beta chains below, sequenced in a study of T-cell memory formation after mild COVID-19. TCRdb reprocessed the 5' RACE reads with MiXCR, giving one entry per CDR3 protein. The profile covers a few hundred thousand distinct CDR3 sequences, with 20% to 25% appearing a single time and roughly an eighth taken by the ten largest. The material sequenced was PBMCs or a T cell subset sorted from them (not recorded which). The receptors were sampled from an adult woman who had mild COVID-19 (a few samples of this study predate the infection). Cell type and time point are not known.

The V gene is TRBV6-2 or TRBV6-3, the J gene TRBJ2-7; TRBD2 agrees at 9 bases. Looked up from germline, CDR1 is MNHEY and CDR2 is SVGEGT. This CDR3 is 15 amino acids long. The V gene end was trimmed by 5 bases and the J gene end by 2 bases; junction bases not matched to a gene: 7. As DNA, the CDR3 is TGTGCCAGCAGTCCCTTGGCGGGAGGGACCTACGAGCAGTACTTC. Translation: CASSPLAGGTYEQYF.

The gene calls are TRBV2 and TRBJ2-1; D ambiguous. The V end was cut by 10 bases, the J end by 10 bases, with 17 bases between. Germline V gives CDR1 SNHLY, CDR2 FYNNEI. The CDR3 covers 12 residues. The CDR3 spells CATSSRVREQFF. In DNA, the CDR3 is TGTGCCACCTCATCCCGGGTACGAGAGCAGTTCTTC.

The genes are TRBV27 and TRBJ2-5, with TRBD1 matching 10 bases. J lost 1 base, V lost 6 bases, and 8 bases had no gene match. The CDR3 spans 16 residues. Germline assignment: CDR1 MNHEY and CDR2 SMNVEV (reference sequence). CDR3 DNA: TGTGCCAGCAGCCACGGGGACAGGGGCTCCCAAGAGACCCAGTACTTC. Translated: CASSHGDRGSQETQYF.

The V and J genes are TRBV19 and TRBJ1-1; 8 bases map to TRBD1. V lost 11 bases to trimming and J lost 7 bases; unmatched junction nucleotides: 12. Germline CDR1 is LNHDA and CDR2 is SQIVND (reference sequence). The CDR3 spans 13 residues. This CDR3 is CACRDRGSGEAFF. CDR3 nucleotide sequence: TGTGCCTGCCGAGACAGGGGTTCGGGTGAAGCTTTCTTT.

V usage is TRBV9 and J usage is TRBJ1-4; D call uncertain. The CDR3 sequence is 16 residues long. The V gene's germline CDR1 is SGDLS and CDR2 YYNGEE. Trimming shortened V by 4 bases and J by 2 bases, and 15 bases separated the two germline ends. The CDR3 coding sequence is TGTGCCAGCAGCCCACTATCAGGCGCGACTAATGAAAAACTGTTTTTT. It is translated as CASSPLSGATNEKLFF.

This clonotype was seen at least ten times. This chain uses TRBV5-1 with TRBJ2-3; tentatively, D is TRBD2 (5 bases). The V gene lost 1 base and the J gene lost 11 bases, with 11 bases spanning the gap. The CDR3 spans 12 residues. Germline V gene lookup returns CDR1 SGHRS and CDR2 YFSETQ. CDR3 sequence reads: CASSLISGLQYF. CDR3 bases: TGCGCCAGCAGCTTGATCAGCGGTTTGCAGTATTTT.

The chain links TRBV10-3 to TRBJ2-2; D not resolved. The CDR3 has 12 residues. The germline V gene encodes CDR1 ENHRY and CDR2 SYGVKD. V was clipped by 7 bases and J by 1 base, with 4 bases between them. CDR3 in DNA: TGTGCCATCATGGGGAACACCGGGGAGCTGTTTTTT. This translates into CAIMGNTGELFF.

A few counts support this clonotype. The J gene is TRBJ2-7, the V gene TRBV7-2; TRBD2 matches at 8 bases. V lost 4 bases, J lost 3 bases, and 8 bases stayed unmatched. Germline V gene sequence: CDR1 SGHTA, CDR2 FQGNSA. The CDR3 consists of 15 residues. The CDR3 nucleotides read TGTGCCAGCAGCTCCTACGGGGGGGGGCTCTACGAGCAGTACTTC. It is translated as CASSSYGGGLYEQYF.

The rearrangement links TRBV27 to TRBJ2-2, with TRBD1 matching over 9 bases. V was pared by 2 bases and J by 1 base, with 2 bases of the junction left unmatched. CDR1 and CDR2 from the germline V gene are MNHEY and SMNVEV (reference sequence). This CDR3 spans 16 amino acids. The CDR3 region is CASSLGDRVNTGELFF. The DNA for the CDR3 is TGTGCCAGCAGTTTAGGGGACAGGGTGAACACCGGGGAGCTGTTTTTT.

This chain uses TRBV5-1 with TRBJ2-1, with 7 bases that match TRBD2. The junction had 5 bases not matched to a gene; V was cut back by 0 bases and J by 8 bases. The CDR3 is 14 amino acids. Germline CDR1 and CDR2: SGHRS and YFSETQ. CDR3 amino acids: CASSLAAGVDEQFF. CDR3 in DNA: TGCGCCAGCAGCTTGGCGGCGGGGGTGGATGAGCAGTTCTTC.

This clonotype was found a few times. This sequence joins TRBV9 and TRBJ2-3; no definite D call. This CDR3 contains 13 residues. V was pared by 3 bases and J by 3 bases, with 8 bases between. Germline assignment: CDR1 SGDLS and CDR2 YYNGEE. The CDR3 DNA sequence: TGTGCCAGCAGCGCCCGGATGACAGATACGCAGTATTTT. It specifies CASSARMTDTQYF.

The chain employs TRBV5-1 and TRBJ2-1, with D possibly being TRBD1 (6 bases). V lost 1 base to trimming and J lost 7 bases, with 12 bases between them. The CDR3 runs to 14 residues. Germline CDR1 reads SGHRS; CDR2 reads YFSETQ. The CDR3 loop is CASSLTGRGNEQFF. The CDR3, as DNA: TGCGCCAGCAGCTTGACAGGGAGAGGGAATGAGCAGTTCTTC.

CDR3 nucleotide sequence: TGTGCCAGCAGTTCTAGGGGGACCGGGACAAATTACGGCAGGGAGCAGTACTTC. It codes for CASSSRGTGTNYGREQYF. The chain has TRBV12-3 or TRBV12-4 and TRBJ2-7, with TRBD1 as a possible D gene (6 bases). This CDR3 has 18 amino acids. Trimming shortened V by 4 bases and J by 7 bases, and 29 bases separated the two germline ends.

The chain uses TRBV7-9 and TRBJ2-3, with D possibly being TRBD1 or TRBD2 (5 bases each). From germline, CDR1 is SEHNR and CDR2 FQNEAQ (reference sequence). The CDR3 sequence is 18 residues long. Trimming removed 3 bases from V and 4 bases from J, with 23 bases in between. Here the CDR3 reads CASSLPRGRTIGADTQYF. In nucleotides, the CDR3 is TGTGCCAGCAGCTTGCCCCGGGGACGGACCATTGGGGCAGATACGCAGTATTTT. Filled out from reference TRBV7-9 and TRBJ2-3, the complete variable domain reads DTGVSQNPRHKITKRGQNVTFRCDPISEHNRLYWYRQTLGQGPEFLTYFQNEAQLEKSRLLSDRFSAERPKGSFSTLEIQRTEQGDSAMYLCASSLPRGRTIGADTQYFGPGTRLTVL.

CDR3 sequence reads: CASSQTSDRTDTQYF. As DNA, the CDR3 is TGTGCCAGCAGCCAAACTAGCGACCGCACAGATACGCAGTATTTT. The rearrangement uses TRBV4-2 and TRBJ2-3; 7 bases line up with TRBD2. The CDR3 runs 15 residues. V was clipped by 2 bases and J by 1 base; unmatched bases: 3. Germline-derived CDR1 and CDR2 are LGHNA and YNFKEQ.

This clonotype has a count of ten or more. This chain connects TRBV15 to TRBJ1-2; unclear D gene. Between the trimmed V and J ends, which lost 0 bases and 5 bases, there was a span of 4 bases. The germline gives CDR1 LNHNV, CDR2 YYDKDF (reference sequence). The CDR3 runs to 12 residues. This CDR3 reads CATSRESYGYTF. CDR3 DNA sequence: TGTGCCACCAGCAGAGAATCATATGGCTACACCTTC. The full variable domain, its missing parts supplied by reference TRBV15 and TRBJ1-2, is DAMVIQNPRYQVTQFGKPVTLSCSQTLNHNVMYWYQQKSSQAPKLLFHYYDKDFNNEADTPDNFQSRRPNTSFCFLDIRSPGLGDTAMYLCATSRESYGYTFGSGTRLTVV.

V is TRBV11-2 and J is TRBJ1-2; tentatively, D is TRBD1 (6 bases). The germline V gene encodes CDR1 SGHAT and CDR2 FQNNGV. This CDR3 contains 15 residues. Trimming took off 0 bases at V and 6 bases at J, with 14 bases between the two ends. This CDR3 reads CASSLEGAVTNGYTF. The CDR3 DNA is TGTGCCAGCAGCTTAGAGGGGGCAGTAACCAATGGCTACACCTTC.

The chain links TRBV2 to TRBJ2-7, with D maybe TRBD2 (6 bases). The length of the CDR3 is 15 residues. Germline V gene sequence: CDR1 SNHLY, CDR2 FYNNEI. The ends were cut back, 0 bases at V and 7 bases at J, with 16 bases in the middle. CDR3 coding DNA: TGTGCCAGCAGTGAAGCGCGCGGGGTAAACGAGGAGCAGTACTTC. It encodes CASSEARGVNEEQYF.

The chain joins TRBV7-2 to TRBJ2-3; D might be TRBD2 (6 bases). Trimming removed 3 bases from V and 0 bases from J, with 10 bases in between. The CDR3 covers 15 residues. Per the germline V gene, CDR1 is SGHTA and CDR2 is FQGNSA. The CDR3 region is CASSLAGRSTDTQYF. DNA for the CDR3: TGTGCCAGCAGCTTGGCGGGACGAAGCACAGATACGCAGTATTTT.

The chain links TRBV6-5 to TRBJ2-1; perhaps D is TRBD1 or TRBD2 (5 bases each). The CDR3 sequence is 17 residues long. The germline CDR1 and CDR2 sequences are MNHEY and SVGAGI. Trimming removed 0 bases at V and 0 bases at J, with 12 bases between. CDR3 in amino acids: CASSYSLPGLSYNEQFF. CDR3 DNA: TGTGCCAGCAGTTACTCGTTGCCGGGGCTCTCCTACAATGAGCAGTTCTTC.

J is TRBJ1-1 and V is TRBV5-1; D gene uncertain. This CDR3 region has 15 residues. The germline gives CDR1 SGHRS, CDR2 YFSETQ. Trimming removed 4 bases from V and 1 base from J, with 14 bases in between. CDR3 nucleotides: TGCGCCAGCAGCCCGGGAACTACAGCGAACACTGAAGCTTTCTTT. Encoded protein: CASSPGTTANTEAFF.

The chain has TRBV7-9 and TRBJ1-3, with TRBD1 as a possible D gene (6 bases). The V gene's germline CDR1 is SEHNR and CDR2 FQNEAQ (reference sequence). The CDR3 totals 14 residues. V lost 5 bases and J 6 bases, leaving 14 bases between the germline ends. CDR3 in DNA: TGTGCCAGCAGCCGGGTTGCAGGGGAAAACACCATATATTTT. Translating it yields CASSRVAGENTIYF.

This clonotype was observed a few times. The chain recombines TRBV4-1 with TRBJ2-4; D is perhaps TRBD1 (6 bases). V was cut by 0 bases and J by 2 bases, with 14 bases left in between. In germline, CDR1 is MGHRA, CDR2 YSYEKL. The CDR3 loop spans 17 amino acids. The CDR3 spells CASSQDYRVVTKNIQYF. The DNA for the CDR3 is TGCGCCAGCAGCCAAGACTACAGGGTTGTTACCAAAAACATTCAGTACTTC.

This clonotype was detected ten times or more. The chain couples TRBV20-1 to TRBJ2-1; 7 bases agree with TRBD2. CDR1 DFQATT and CDR2 SNEGSKA come from the germline V gene (reference sequence). V trimming: 0 bases; J trimming: 4 bases; junction bases outside the gene matches: 12. The CDR3 is 17 amino acids. The CDR3: CSAREASGRSIYNEQFF. The CDR3 DNA is TGCAGTGCTAGAGAGGCTAGCGGACGCTCAATATACAATGAGCAGTTCTTC.

The gene calls are TRBV9 and TRBJ2-3; tentative D call: TRBD1 (6 bases). From germline, CDR1 is SGDLS and CDR2 YYNGEE. V lost 3 bases to trimming and J lost 2 bases, with 13 bases between them. This CDR3 region has 15 residues. CDR3 nucleotide sequence: TGTGCCAGCAGCGGTCGACAGGACCTCACAGATACGCAGTATTTT. This codes for CASSGRQDLTDTQYF.

The CDR3 DNA follows: TGTGCCAGCAGCCCCCGACTAGCGGTTAGCACAGATACGCAGTATTTT. Translated, it gives CASSPRLAVSTDTQYF. The chain is built from TRBV7-2 and TRBJ2-3, with 9 positions matching TRBD2. This CDR3 spans 16 amino acids. With V trimmed by 5 bases and J by 0 bases, 6 bases remained unmatched. Germline V lookup: CDR1 SGHTA, CDR2 FQGNSA. Based on the CDR3 plus reference TRBV7-2 and TRBJ2-3, the full variable domain is GAGVSQSPSNKVTEKGKDVELRCDPISGHTALYWYRQSLGQGLEFLIYFQGNSAPDKSGLPSDRFSAERTGGSVSTLTIQRTQQEDSAVYLCASSPRLAVSTDTQYFGPGTRLTVL.

This clonotype was observed many times. This chain joins TRBV7-2 and TRBJ2-1; 9 nucleotides agree with TRBD2. Germline CDR1 SGHTA, CDR2 FQGNSA. There are 15 residues in the CDR3. V dropped 5 bases and J dropped 7; count of bases not matched to a gene: 9. CDR3 sequence: CASSVLAGAVNEQFF. In DNA form, the CDR3 reads TGTGCCAGCAGCGTCTTAGCGGGAGCGGTGAATGAGCAGTTCTTC.